This T cell receptor beta chain is drawn from a study of shared clonotypes between healthy human individuals. Whole-study context: Those who served as donors were a couple of women and a few men between the ages of 18 and 49. Plates per donor: three CD4 naive, three CD4 memory, two CD8 naive, one CD8 memory. Points from the study as a whole: For sorted subsets, rarefaction showed incomplete sequencing despite large depth.

Turning to this clone: Its target is not known.

CDR1 is SGHTA and CDR2 is FQGNSA in the germline V gene. Trimming removed 7 bases from V and 5 bases from J; junction bases left unmatched: 4. The CDR3 is made up of 12 amino acids. TCRdb's copy holds only in-frame clones and misses some; the assay was immunoSEQ multiplex PCR. The sample has 2.3 million or so clones; approximately 93% are singletons. The clonotype comes from a man between 18 and 35 years old in good health. Some clones in this sample may be carry-over from other donors' samples. The rearrangement uses TRBV7-2 and TRBJ2-7; 8 bases map to TRBD2. Sequenced input: naive CD4+ T cells from PBMCs. Regarding subset: CD45RA+ positively selected. The CDR3 region is CASKAGGHEQYF. CDR3 sequence (DNA): TGTGCCAGCAAGGCGGGGGGACACGAGCAGTACTTC.